These T cell receptor beta chains were read from a single sample in a study of CD8+CD57+ T cells in acquired aplastic anemia. In TCRdb, the reads were re-called with MiXCR into one record per CDR3 protein. The repertoire holds roughly 58,000 distinct CDR3 sequences, with about 50% as singletons. Material: sorted CD4+, CD8+, or CD8+CD57+ T cells (not recorded which) from PBMCs. The receptors shown here come from a human donor in good health, serving as a control. CDR3s include the opening cysteine and the closing phenylalanine or tryptophan. The D gene is left open where the match is weak. Where a row states a size, it is once, few, many or the class of an expanded clone; other rows omit it.

>TRBD1|TRBJ2-3|TRBV12-3/TRBV12-4|many
TGTGCCAGCAGTCCAAAGGTAGGGGGCCTGCCCGGCACAGATACGCAGTATTTT
CASSPKVGGLPGTDTQYF
>.|TRBJ2-3|TRBV3-1|many
TGTGCCAGCAGCCAACAACGAAAAACCCAGGGAAGAACGCAGTATTTT
CASSQQRKTQGRTQYF
>.|TRBJ1-1|TRBV6-1|many
TGTGCCAGCAGTGACAGCCGATATGAAGCTTTCTTT
CASSDSRYEAFF
>.|TRBJ2-7|TRBV29-1|.
TGCAGCTTGGGAATACAGACCCGACGAACCTACGAGCAGTACTTC
CSLGIQTRRTYEQYF
>.|TRBJ1-3|TRBV2|.
TGTGCCAGCAGGTCGGACAGCCAGAACACCATATATTTT
CASRSDSQNTIYF
>.|TRBJ2-7|TRBV10-3|.
TGTGCCACCAGAACGGGAGCAGGTTCCTACGAGCAGTACTTC
CATRTGAGSYEQYF
>.|TRBJ2-7|TRBV24-1|.
TGTGCCACCAGTGTCGGGGACACCTACGAGCAGTACTTC
CATSVGDTYEQYF
>.|TRBJ1-2|TRBV20-1|many
TGCAGTGCTAGACCGGGGCACTATGGCTACACCTTC
CSARPGHYGYTF
>TRBD1|TRBJ1-2|TRBV25-1|.
TGTGCCAGCAAAATAGGGACAGGGGATAACTATGGCTACACCTTC
CASKIGTGDNYGYTF
>TRBD2|TRBJ2-3|TRBV6-1|many
TGTGCCAGCAGTAAGCGGGACAGCACAGATACGCAGTATTTT
CASSKRDSTDTQYF
>TRBD1|TRBJ2-2|TRBV27|few
TGTGCCAGCAGTCCTCGAGGAACCCAGGGGGCGACCGGGGAGCTGTTTTTT
CASSPRGTQGATGELFF
>.|TRBJ2-5|TRBV10-3|.
TGTGCCATCAGTGTCTCGACCAGGGCGGAGACCCAGTACTTC
CAISVSTRAETQYF
>.|TRBJ2-2|TRBV24-1|.
TGTGCCACCAGTGATTTGTCAGGGGAGACCGGGGAGCTGTTTTTT
CATSDLSGETGELFF
>TRBD2|TRBJ2-7|TRBV2|.
TGTGCCAGCAGTGCGACCGGGACTAGCACCCGGACTGGACAGTCCTACGAGCAGTACTTC
CASSATGTSTRTGQSYEQYF
>.|TRBJ1-4|TRBV10-3|once
TGTGCCATCCTCCGGGGAAAACTGTTTTTT
CAILRGKLFF